This section outlines one T cell receptor beta chain sequence together with its context. This specimen belongs to a study of blood T cell repertoires in COVID-19. TCRdb's table, derived via immunoSEQ multiplex PCR, lists solely in-frame clones and lacks some. There are about 270,000 clones in the sample; approximately 86% occur only once, and around 14% lies in the top ten. With 3 bases clipped from V and 2 bases from J, the junction kept 4 bases outside the gene matches. CDR3 length equals 15 residues. Looked up from germline, CDR1 is SGHRS and CDR2 is YFSETQ. The sequence was obtained from a woman between 65 and 79 years old with COVID-19, enrolled during active disease. This chain uses TRBV5-1 with TRBJ2-5; 10 bases are a match to TRBD1. Sequencing used peripheral blood. The CDR3 coding sequence is TGCGCCAGCAGCTCATGGGACAGGGGTCAAGAGACCCAGTACTTC. This translates into CASSSWDRGQETQYF.